One and the same sample provided the 8 T cell receptor beta chains below, sequenced in a study of blood T cell repertoires in COVID-19. This table comes from immunoSEQ multiplex PCR, and its TCRdb copy is limited to in-frame clones, with some not included. The repertoire includes about 140,000 clones, under 90% of them detected once, and 3.5% sits in the top ten. Sequencing used peripheral blood. These receptors were collected from a man aged 65-85 years who had recovered from COVID-19.

The rearrangement joins TRBV12-2 to TRBJ1-2. TRBV12-2 is recorded as a pseudogene. This CDR3 spans 14 amino acids. CDR3 nucleotide sequence: TGTGCAAGTCGCTTAGTAGTGGAGAACTATGGCTACACCTTC. This gives the protein CASRLVVENYGYTF.

V gene TRBV19 combines with J gene TRBJ2-7; the match to TRBD1 covers 7 bases. From germline, CDR1 is LNHDA and CDR2 SQIVND (reference sequence). V shed 6 bases and J 0 bases; nucleotides not matched to a gene: 20. The CDR3 sequence is 19 residues long. The CDR3 spells CASRHITGQSNFLSYEQYF. The CDR3 DNA sequence: TGTGCCAGTAGACACATAACGGGACAGTCTAACTTTCTCTCCTACGAGCAGTACTTC.

This chain connects TRBV27 to TRBJ2-7; 8 nucleotides line up with TRBD1. The V segment lost 4 bases and the J segment 2 bases; nucleotides outside the gene matches: 10. Germline V CDR1 and CDR2: MNHEY, SMNVEV (reference sequence). There are 16 residues in the CDR3. The CDR3 protein is CASSSTPGQVPYEQYF. CDR3 bases: TGTGCCAGCAGTTCGACACCGGGACAGGTCCCCTACGAGCAGTACTTC.

The genes are TRBV11-2 and TRBJ2-2; D ambiguous. Trimming took off 2 bases at V and 5 bases at J, with 6 bases between the two ends. CDR1 and CDR2 (germline): SGHAT, FQNNGV. The CDR3 is 13 residues long. The CDR3 sequence: CASSLSHTGELFF. In DNA form, the CDR3 reads TGTGCCAGCAGCTTATCCCATACCGGGGAGCTGTTTTTT.

The chain recombines TRBV5-1 with TRBJ2-3; 11 bases match TRBD2. The CDR3 extends over 17 amino acids. Germline V gene sequence: CDR1 SGHRS, CDR2 YFSETQ. V gave up 4 bases and J gave up 4 bases; unmatched junction bases: 11. CDR3 sequence reads: CASSRYFSGRAPDTQYF. CDR3 DNA sequence: TGCGCCAGCAGCAGGTATTTTAGCGGGAGGGCCCCAGATACGCAGTATTTT.

The V call is TRBV10-3, the J call TRBJ2-1; TRBD1 matches 7 bases. Germline-derived CDR1 and CDR2 are ENHRY and SYGVKD. CDR3 length: 12 amino acids. V shed 3 bases and J 12 bases; nucleotides not matched to a gene: 5. CDR3 region: CAISEQGLGQFF. For the CDR3, the DNA is TGTGCCATCAGTGAACAGGGGTTGGGGCAGTTCTTC.

The gene calls are TRBV20-1 and TRBJ2-1; 11 bases map to TRBD2. The CDR3 extends over 17 amino acids. The V and J ends lost 3 bases and 3 bases, in that order; junction bases with no gene match: 10. Germline CDR1 DFQATT, CDR2 SNEGSKA (reference sequence). The CDR3 nucleotides are TGCAGTGCTAGTTTACTAGCGGGAGTTGGGAGCTACAATGAGCAGTTCTTC. Translating gives CSASLLAGVGSYNEQFF.

The chain recombines TRBV7-2 with TRBJ1-2, with D maybe TRBD1 (5 bases). Germline loops: CDR1 SGHTA, CDR2 FQGNSA. Trimming removed 6 bases from V and 7 bases from J, with 21 bases in between. The CDR3 contains 15 residues. The CDR3: CASRASGGLVGGYTF. The CDR3 DNA sequence: TGTGCCAGCAGGGCTTCGGGGGGGTTGGTTGGTGGCTACACCTTC.